The 14 T cell receptor beta chains below were found in one sample sequenced in a study of T cell responses to AZD1222 COVID-19 vaccine. TCRdb's table, derived via immunoSEQ multiplex PCR, lists solely in-frame clones and lacks some. The data show approximately 130,000 clones, with under 95% seen just once and under 3.5% held by the top ten. Sequences were derived from peripheral blood, sampled on day 0 of AZD1222 vaccination. The receptors derive from an adult in good health.

CDR3: CASSVSGLPTQYF. CDR3 DNA sequence: TGTGCCAGCAGCGTGTCGGGACTCCCAACCCAGTACTTC. This chain uses TRBV11-1 with TRBJ2-5; TRBD2 might be the D (6 bases). CDR1 is SGHAT and CDR2 is FQDESV in the germline V gene (reference sequence). The V and J ends lost 5 bases and 8 bases respectively, with 15 bases between them. There are 13 residues in the CDR3.

The chain employs TRBV9 and TRBJ2-1; no firm D call. V dropped 0 bases and J dropped 8 bases, with 18 bases sitting between them. This CDR3 is built from 16 residues. Germline loops: CDR1 SGDLS, CDR2 YYNGEE. The DNA of the CDR3 is TGTGCCAGCAGCGTAGGCCCCGCTGTGGCTGGCGATGAGCAGTTCTTC. It codes for CASSVGPAVAGDEQFF.

CDR3 amino acids: CAWTAGDRGTGNTIYF. Written as DNA, the CDR3 is TGTGCCTGGACCGCCGGGGACAGGGGTACTGGAAACACCATATATTTT. V and J are TRBV30 and TRBJ1-3; TRBD1 aligns across 10 bases. V lost 4 bases and J lost 2; bases outside the gene matches: 8. In germline, CDR1 is GTSNPN, CDR2 SVGIG (reference sequence). CDR3 length: 16 amino acids.

The chain recombines TRBV28 with TRBJ1-5, with TRBD1 matching over 7 bases. V gave up 7 bases and J gave up 6 bases; unmatched junction bases: 6. Germline lookup yields CDR1 MDHEN and CDR2 SYDVKM. This CDR3 has 13 amino acids. The CDR3 DNA sequence: TGTGCCAGCATCCCAACAGGGGCTCAGCCCCAGCATTTT. Translated: CASIPTGAQPQHF.

This clone was counted a single time. V is TRBV11-2 and J is TRBJ1-5, with no clear D. Germline CDR1 SGHAT, CDR2 FQNNGV. V was clipped by 3 bases and J by 3 bases, with 3 bases between them. This CDR3 comprises 12 residues. CDR3: CASSFDNQPQHF. CDR3 sequence (DNA): TGTGCCAGCAGCTTTGACAATCAGCCCCAGCATTTT.

The rearrangement joins TRBV7-9 to TRBJ1-3; the D is unclear. There are 14 residues in the CDR3. Germline V gene lookup returns CDR1 SEHNR and CDR2 FQNEAQ (reference sequence). The V gene lost 5 bases and the J gene lost 0 bases, with 8 bases spanning the gap. CDR3 in amino acids: CASSPKSSGNTIYF. The CDR3 nucleotides read TGTGCCAGCAGCCCCAAAAGCTCTGGAAACACCATATATTTT.

This clone appeared a single time. V and J are TRBV6-2 or TRBV6-3 and TRBJ2-5, with 7 nucleotides matching TRBD1. Germline CDR1 and CDR2: MNHEY and SVGEGT. The CDR3 length is 14 residues. Trimming at V came to 6 bases and at J to 0 bases, leaving 4 bases not matched to a gene. This CDR3 is CASSLTGNQETQYF. CDR3 coding DNA: TGTGCCAGCAGCTTGACAGGGAACCAAGAGACCCAGTACTTC.

The rearrangement uses TRBV14 and TRBJ2-2; no firm D call. The CDR3 runs 13 residues. The germline V gene encodes CDR1 SGHDN and CDR2 FVKESK. Trimming pared 4 bases from V and 8 bases from J, leaving 11 bases between. CDR3 amino acids: CASSRSSKGELFF. The CDR3, as DNA: TGTGCCAGCAGCCGATCTTCGAAAGGGGAGCTGTTTTTT.

V and J are TRBV5-1 and TRBJ1-3, with 9 bases fitting TRBD1. The CDR3 length is 13 residues. J gave up 8 bases and V 0 bases, and 0 bases lay outside the gene matches. Per the germline V gene, CDR1 is SGHRS and CDR2 is YFSETQ. The CDR3 DNA follows: TGCGCCAGCAGCTTGGGACAGGGGGACACCATATATTTT. Translated: CASSLGQGDTIYF.

J is TRBJ2-3 and V is TRBV2, with D tentatively TRBD2 (5 bases). V gave up 7 bases and J gave up 2 bases, with 10 bases separating them. The CDR3 is 13 residues long. Germline values: CDR1 SNHLY, CDR2 FYNNEI. The CDR3 loop reads CASNHGLTDTQYF. CDR3 in DNA: TGTGCCAGCAATCACGGACTCACAGATACGCAGTATTTT.

The chain links TRBV5-1 to TRBJ2-1; weak D call: TRBD2 (5 bases). The germline CDR1 and CDR2 sequences are SGHRS and YFSETQ. CDR3 length: 12 amino acids. V was clipped by 3 bases and J by 10 bases, with 11 bases between them. The CDR3 DNA reads TGCGCCAGCAGCTCCCGGGGTGGAGAGCAGTTCTTC. Translation gives CASSSRGGEQFF.

This chain uses TRBV11-2 with TRBJ2-7; 12 bases agree with TRBD2. The CDR3 runs 18 residues. Germline V lookup: CDR1 SGHAT, CDR2 FQNNGV. Unmatched junction bases numbered 9, after V lost 2 bases and J lost 1 base. CDR3 loop: CASSLWSSGREMSYEQYF. The CDR3 nucleotides are TGTGCCAGCAGCTTATGGTCTAGCGGGAGGGAGATGTCCTACGAGCAGTACTTC.

V and J are TRBV10-1 and TRBJ2-1, with D possibly called TRBD1 or TRBD2 (5 bases each). This CDR3 is 12 amino acids long. V was clipped by 11 bases and J by 3 bases, with 11 bases between them. CDR1 is WNHNN and CDR2 is SYGVQD in the germline V gene (reference sequence). The CDR3 region has the DNA TGCGCCGTCTGGGACGGCTACAATGAGCAGTTCTTC. Encoded protein: CAVWDGYNEQFF.

The chain is built from TRBV28 and TRBJ2-7, with 7 bases fitting TRBD1. With V trimmed by 5 bases and J by 2 bases, 9 bases remained unmatched. The CDR3 runs to 15 residues. Germline CDR1 and CDR2: MDHEN and SYDVKM. CDR3 sequence reads: CASSPAGTATYEQYF. For the CDR3, the DNA is TGTGCCAGCAGTCCCGCCGGGACAGCAACCTACGAGCAGTACTTC.